The 21 T cell receptor beta chains below were found in one sample sequenced in a study of shared clonotypes between healthy human individuals. Naive CD8 cells lacked CD45RO and underwent positive selection for CCR7, leaving out terminally differentiated effector memory CD45RA+ cells. TCRdb's table, derived via immunoSEQ multiplex PCR, lists solely in-frame clones and lacks some. The repertoire holds 2 million or so clones, with approximately 95% as singletons. The sequencing input was naive CD8+ T cells sorted from blood. All receptors derive from a man aged 18 to 29 in good health.

As to this clone: The identical CDR3 is also encoded by other nucleotide sequences in the sample. The chain has TRBV30 and TRBJ1-5; possible D gene TRBD1, 6 bases. From germline, CDR1 is GTSNPN and CDR2 SVGIG (reference sequence). Trimming took 1 base from V and 4 from J, leaving 11 bases between them. CDR3 length: 14 residues. CDR3 DNA sequence: TGTGCCTGGAGTGGAGGGCAGGGGAATCAGCCCCAGCATTTT. The encoded protein is CAWSGGQGNQPQHF.

The V call is TRBV7-2, the J call TRBJ1-5; the D gene is possibly TRBD1 (5 bases). The CDR3 runs to 15 residues. Germline V gene lookup returns CDR1 SGHTA and CDR2 FQGNSA. V was cut by 1 base and J by 5 bases, with 12 bases left in between. The CDR3 region has the DNA TGTGCCAGCAGCTTAGTCTGGGGGGAGGATCAGCCCCAGCATTTT. It is translated as CASSLVWGEDQPQHF.

The rearrangement uses TRBV6-1 and TRBJ2-2; D might be TRBD1 (6 bases). Trimming left V 10 bases short and J 0 bases short, with 9 bases between. The CDR3 totals 13 residues. Germline V gene sequence: CDR1 MNHNS, CDR2 SASEGT. DNA of the CDR3: TGTGCCAACCGGGACACGAACACCGGGGAGCTGTTTTTT. It specifies CANRDTNTGELFF.

The chain links TRBV30 to TRBJ2-7; D might be TRBD1 (5 bases). V lost 4 bases, J lost 7 bases, and 11 bases lay in between. CDR3 length: 11 amino acids. Per germline, CDR1 GTSNPN and CDR2 SVGIG (reference sequence). CDR3 in DNA: TGTGCCTGGAAAGGGTCAGGGGAGCAGTACTTC. It codes for CAWKGSGEQYF.

The chain uses TRBV4-2 and TRBJ2-3, with 12 positions matching TRBD2. J was trimmed by 4 bases and V by 4 bases; bases with no gene match: 6. The CDR3 extends over 16 amino acids. The germline CDR1 and CDR2 sequences are LGHNA and YNFKEQ. The CDR3: CASSPGLAGTSDTQYF. The CDR3 bases are TGTGCCAGCAGCCCCGGACTAGCGGGGACCTCAGATACGCAGTATTTT.

The V and J genes are TRBV4-1 and TRBJ1-1, with D maybe TRBD1 (6 bases). CDR3 length: 16 amino acids. The V end lost 0 bases, the J end lost 3 bases, and 14 bases lay between the germline ends. Germline CDR1 reads MGHRA; CDR2 reads YSYEKL. In nucleotides, the CDR3 is TGCGCCAGCAGCCAAGAGCCAGGGGACGCATACACTGAAGCTTTCTTT. It is translated as CASSQEPGDAYTEAFF.

The chain links TRBV4-3 to TRBJ2-5; D perhaps matches TRBD2 (5 bases). Germline CDR1 LGHNA, CDR2 YSLEER. The CDR3 sequence is 17 residues long. The V gene lost 0 bases and the J gene lost 4 bases, with 18 bases spanning the gap. DNA for the CDR3: TGCGCCAGCAGCCAAGATTGGGCAGGAGGAGAGGGAGAGACCCAGTACTTC. Translation gives CASSQDWAGGEGETQYF.

The chain carries TRBV27 and TRBJ2-3, with a tentative D call TRBD2 (6 bases). Trimming took 2 bases from V and 0 from J, leaving 18 bases between them. Germline V lookup: CDR1 MNHEY, CDR2 SMNVEV (reference sequence). The CDR3 is made up of 18 amino acids. The CDR3 loop is CASSLTPATRTSTDTQYF. For the CDR3, the DNA is TGTGCCAGCAGTTTAACCCCCGCGACTAGGACTAGCACAGATACGCAGTATTTT.

With respect to this clone: A much larger clone lies a single base off, so this may be a read error. Other DNA sequences in the same sample also yield this CDR3. The chain employs TRBV6-5 and TRBJ2-5, with D uncertain. The V end was cut by 2 bases, the J end by 3 bases, with 7 bases between. Per germline, CDR1 MNHEY and CDR2 SVGAGI. This CDR3 region has 13 residues. DNA of the CDR3: TGTGCCAGCAGTTACGACCGGGAAGAGACCCAGTACTTC. It encodes CASSYDREETQYF.

The chain employs TRBV7-8 and TRBJ2-3; 13 bases line up with TRBD2. Germline CDR1 reads SGHVS; CDR2 reads FQNEAQ. The CDR3 is 17 residues long. The V segment lost 5 bases and the J segment 8 bases; nucleotides outside the gene matches: 13. CDR3 nucleotide sequence: TGTGCCAGCAGCGGTGGACTAGCGGGAGAAGAGGAGGGTACGCAGTATTTT. Its protein is CASSGGLAGEEEGTQYF.

V and J are TRBV11-2 and TRBJ1-1, with D possibly matching TRBD1 (5 bases). Trimming left V 8 bases short and J 6 bases short, with 22 bases between. The CDR3 is 15 residues long. Germline CDR1 SGHAT, CDR2 FQNNGV. The CDR3 sequence is CASAIGQFRGPEAFF. The CDR3 bases are TGTGCCAGCGCGATAGGACAATTTAGGGGTCCTGAAGCTTTCTTT.

Worth noting for this clone: Other DNA sequences of this sample code for an identical CDR3. The chain couples TRBV5-4 to TRBJ1-4, with D unresolved. V was cut by 0 bases and J by 8 bases, with 5 bases left in between. Germline-derived CDR1 and CDR2 are SGHNT and YYREEE (reference sequence). The CDR3 covers 12 residues. DNA for the CDR3: TGTGCCAGCAGCTTGGGGATGGAAAAACTGTTTTTT. Residues: CASSLGMEKLFF.

The CDR3 loop is CASSGDFYEQYF. The CDR3 region has the DNA TGTGCCAGTAGTGGCGACTTTTACGAGCAGTACTTC. The chain combines TRBV19 with TRBJ2-7; D unclear. Germline loops: CDR1 LNHDA, CDR2 SQIVND (reference sequence). The CDR3 spans 12 residues. V lost 5 bases to trimming and J lost 4 bases, with 9 bases between them.

In its sample, this clone was seen once. The chain carries TRBV5-4 and TRBJ1-2; tentative D call: TRBD1 (5 bases). CDR3 size: 12 residues. Germline CDR1 reads SGHNT; CDR2 reads YYREEE (reference sequence). With 4 bases removed from V and 8 bases from J, the gap between germline ends came to 12 bases. The CDR3: CASSVDSSGYTF. The CDR3 bases are TGTGCCAGCAGCGTCGACAGCTCGGGCTACACCTTC.

The chain uses TRBV5-4 and TRBJ2-7; D is possibly TRBD1 or TRBD2 (5 bases each). The CDR3 covers 13 residues. V was shortened by 3 bases and J by 2 bases, with 9 bases between the two germline ends. Germline V gives CDR1 SGHNT, CDR2 YYREEE (reference sequence). The CDR3 spells CASSSGPAYEQYF. CDR3 sequence (DNA): TGTGCCAGCAGCTCGGGACCAGCCTACGAGCAGTACTTC.

V gene TRBV21-1 combines with J gene TRBJ2-2; the table assigns TRBD2, which was not confirmed against the DNA. TRBV21-1 is shown as a pseudogene. This CDR3 has 15 amino acids. This chain's CDR3 is CASSNARLVKGELFF. The CDR3 DNA is TGTGCCAGCAGCAACGCCCGACTAGTTAAAGGGGAGCTGTTTTTT.

The CDR3 region has the DNA TGCAGCGCTCTGATTCCTAACTATGGCTACACCTTC. This gives the protein CSALIPNYGYTF. V gene TRBV29-1 combines with J gene TRBJ1-2; no clear D. This CDR3 spans 12 amino acids. V was shortened by 7 bases and J by 0 bases, with 9 bases between the two germline ends. Germline CDR1 reads SQVTM; CDR2 reads ANQGSEA.

This chain connects TRBV5-8 to TRBJ2-1; D is possibly TRBD2 (5 bases). The V end lost 6 bases, the J end lost 0 bases, and 10 bases lay between the germline ends. The CDR3 sequence is 14 residues long. Germline assignment: CDR1 SGHTS and CDR2 YDEGEE. CDR3 protein: CASKEASSYNEQFF. CDR3 bases: TGTGCCAGCAAGGAGGCCAGCTCCTACAATGAGCAGTTCTTC.

This chain links TRBV18 with TRBJ1-2, with D possibly matching TRBD1 (5 bases). CDR1 and CDR2 from the germline V gene are KGHSH and LQKENI. The CDR3 has 16 residues. Trimming cost V 3 bases and J 0 bases, with 14 bases left between them. CDR3 coding DNA: TGTGCCAGCTCACCGGACACTCTGGGAGCTAACTATGGCTACACCTTC. This encodes CASSPDTLGANYGYTF.

A remark on this clone: Other DNA sequences from this sample encode an identical CDR3 as well. The genes are TRBV19 and TRBJ2-7; a weak D match, TRBD2 (6 bases). Trimming shortened V by 5 bases and J by 3 bases, and 11 bases separated the two germline ends. This CDR3 region has 13 residues. Germline V lookup: CDR1 LNHDA, CDR2 SQIVND (reference sequence). CDR3 sequence: CASSPGLNYEQYF. In nucleotides, the CDR3 is TGTGCCAGTAGTCCGGGACTGAACTACGAGCAGTACTTC.

V usage is TRBV9 and J usage is TRBJ2-1; either TRBD1 or TRBD2 may fit D (5 bases each). Germline V CDR1 and CDR2: SGDLS, YYNGEE. The V end lost 0 bases, the J end lost 5 bases, and 15 bases lay between the germline ends. The CDR3 extends over 16 amino acids. CDR3 in DNA: TGTGCCAGCAGCGTAGGGTTTGGGACCGTTAACAATGAGCAGTTCTTC. It encodes CASSVGFGTVNNEQFF.